This TCR beta chain emerged from a study of lymphopenia after photon versus proton radiotherapy. Study-level findings and limits: Oligoclonal CD8+ Temra expansion after nadir drove photon patients' diversity drop. A bigger post-nadir fall in TCR diversity correlated inversely with survival time in deceased patients. Survival link was tested only in deceased patients; proton benefit remains a possibility. Proton therapy kept repertoires fairly stable, unlike photons, which gained effector/memory cells.

Germline CDR1 SGHVS, CDR2 FNYEAQ. Losses at the gene ends were 1 base for V and 5 bases for J; bases not matched to a gene: 5. This CDR3 comprises 16 residues. Worth noting for this clone: Its antigen is unknown.

Libraries were prepared by immunoSEQ multiplex PCR; TCRdb keeps only in-frame clonotypes and omits some of them. The sample carries around 25,000 clones, about 85% recorded once. The input for sequencing was peripheral blood, taken from a patient treated with photon-based radiotherapy. This TCR was recovered from a man aged 55-75 years with pancreatic cancer. This chain links TRBV7-6 with TRBJ2-1; 10 bases match TRBD2. Here the CDR3 DNA reads TGTGCCAGCAGCTTAGGCTCAGCGGGGGGGGACAATGAGCAGTTCTTC. Its translation is CASSLGSAGGDNEQFF.